This entry concerns a single T cell receptor (beta chain). Repertoires were generated with immunoSEQ multiplex PCR, while TCRdb's copy carries only in-frame clones and drops some. This table holds over 150,000 clones, approximately 83% found once. The CDR3 runs 15 residues. Trimming removed 3 bases from V and 6 bases from J, with 15 bases in between. Germline CDR1 is SGHDT and CDR2 is YYEEEE. The data derive from a study of blood T cell repertoires in COVID-19. This clonotype originated in a woman aged 55-69 years with COVID-19, enrolled during active disease. The chain is built from TRBV5-6 and TRBJ2-2; D may be TRBD1 (6 bases). The sample taken for sequencing was peripheral blood. The CDR3 here is CASSSTGLDAGELFF. The CDR3 coding sequence is TGTGCCAGCAGCTCTACAGGGTTGGACGCCGGGGAGCTGTTTTTT.